Here is one T cell receptor beta chain with its context. The target antigen is unknown. This CDR3 comprises 16 residues. The V end lost 4 bases, the J end lost 8 bases, and 23 bases lay between the germline ends. Germline lookup yields CDR1 MGHRA and CDR2 YSYEKL. The record originates from a study of cytomegalovirus exposure and HLA in healthy donors. Study findings and constraints: Follow-up analysis seemed to connect common viral pathogens with several of the most significant clusters identified. A likely sequencing artifact accounted for one observed cluster of highly shared sequence variants.

Vbeta (60) and Jbeta (13) primers were used in the PCR. Study processing details: As a later analysis found, there were 82 million or so unique TCR beta chains, of which roughly 11 million were shared. Clones were read by immunoSEQ multiplex PCR, and TCRdb kept only the in-frame ones, dropping some. V and J calls and clone size are given by that table; D and trimming were obtained from the DNA. The profile shows 150,000 to 200,000 clones, about four fifths of them singletons. This sequence was found in a woman between 45 and 65 years old in good health and CMV-seropositive. Sequenced material: PBMCs. The V gene is TRBV4-1, the J gene TRBJ1-1; maybe TRBD1 (6 bases). The CDR3 spells CASSPDRGSRRAEAFF. In nucleotides, the CDR3 is TGCGCCAGCAGCCCAGATAGGGGGTCTCGTCGGGCGGAAGCTTTCTTT.